These T cell receptor beta chains were read from a single sample in a study of blood T cells in healthy people across ages. From the 5' RACE reads, TCRdb called clonotypes with MiXCR, one entry per CDR3 protein. This table holds 500,000 to 600,000 distinct CDR3 sequences, roughly a quarter found once. The sample taken for sequencing was blood. The source of these receptors is a woman between 70 and 85 years old in good health. Each CDR3 is given with its conserved first and last residue. A D gene is named only where the DNA matches it firmly. The size entry is marked missing in some rows and otherwise reads once, few, many or a size class.

abundance	j_gene	v_gene	d_gene	CDR3aa	CDR3nt
NA	TRBJ2-3	TRBV29-1	NA	CSVDRGRTSTDTQYF	TGCAGCGTTGACAGGGGACGTACTAGCACAGATACGCAGTATTTT
NA	TRBJ2-7	TRBV7-9	TRBD1	CASSQAGGVMYEQYF	TGTGCCAGCAGCCAAGCAGGGGGCGTTATGTACGAGCAGTACTTC
NA	TRBJ2-5	TRBV19	NA	CASSMKGGLSETQYF	TGTGCCAGTAGTATGAAAGGGGGTTTATCGGAGACCCAGTACTTC
few	TRBJ1-3	TRBV4-3	NA	CASSQEVGGLSSGNTIYF	TGCGCCAGCAGCCAAGAAGTTGGCGGACTGAGCTCTGGAAACACCATATATTTT
many	TRBJ2-5	TRBV3-1	NA	CASSQGTQETQYF	TGTGCCAGCAGCCAAGGTACCCAAGAGACCCAGTACTTC
many	TRBJ1-2	TRBV18	TRBD1	CASSPTSRDRGDYGYTF	TGTGCCAGCTCTCCGACCTCCCGGGACAGGGGAGACTATGGCTACACCTTC
NA	TRBJ1-2	TRBV29-1	NA	CSVGWTEGLGYTF	TGCAGCGTTGGCTGGACAGAAGGACTTGGCTACACCTTC
NA	TRBJ2-1	TRBV11-1	NA	CASSLDRINNEQFF	TGTGCCAGCAGCTTAGACAGGATAAACAATGAGCAGTTCTTC
NA	TRBJ1-1	TRBV3-1	NA	CASSQIDRNTEAFF	TGTGCCAGCAGCCAAATCGACAGGAACACTGAAGCTTTCTTT
few	TRBJ1-1	TRBV10-3	NA	CAISREGLGTEAFF	TGTGCCATCAGCAGGGAGGGATTGGGCACTGAAGCTTTCTTT
few	TRBJ1-2	TRBV7-2	NA	CASSLVRGTEGGYTF	TGTGCCAGCAGCTTAGTGCGCGGCACGGAGGGTGGCTACACCTTC